One sample yielded the 12 T cell receptor beta chains listed below, sequenced in a study of cytomegalovirus exposure and HLA in healthy donors. Both 60 Vbeta primers and 13 Jbeta primers went into the PCR. The repertoire was sequenced with immunoSEQ multiplex PCR; TCRdb's copy has only in-frame clones and lacks some. The sample holds under 90,000 clones. The sequenced sample consisted of PBMCs. The receptors derive from a man aged 50 to 60 in good health and CMV-seropositive.

The rearrangement links TRBV7-2 to TRBJ1-5; D unclear. V lost 1 base to trimming and J lost 3 bases, with 7 bases between them. CDR1 is SGHTA and CDR2 is FQGNSA in the germline V gene. CDR3 length: 14 amino acids. CDR3 residues: CASSLVVTNQPQHF. Here the CDR3 DNA reads TGTGCCAGCAGCTTAGTAGTTACCAATCAGCCCCAGCATTTT.

The chain couples TRBV5-6 to TRBJ2-4, with D unresolved. Between the trimmed V and J ends, which lost 0 bases and 2 bases, there was a span of 9 bases. This CDR3 region has 15 residues. CDR1 and CDR2 from the germline V gene are SGHDT and YYEEEE. The CDR3: CASSLVGPTKNIQYF. The CDR3 nucleotides read TGTGCCAGCAGCTTGGTCGGTCCAACCAAAAACATTCAGTACTTC.

The V gene is TRBV28, the J gene TRBJ1-2, with a weak D call TRBD1 (6 bases). CDR1 MDHEN and CDR2 SYDVKM come from the germline V gene. The V gene lost 3 bases and the J gene lost 8 bases, with 16 bases spanning the gap. The CDR3 contains 14 residues. CDR3 in DNA: TGTGCCAGCAGTTTCCCAACCGGGACAAGAGGCTACACCTTC. Its translation is CASSFPTGTRGYTF.

Details on this clone: Germline and junction disagree at one end, which may indicate a read error. This chain's CDR3 is CSVEVGYGLAGLTPGALFF. DNA of the CDR3: TGCAGCGTTGAAGTAGGTTATGGACTAGCGGGACTCACCCCCGGGGCGCTGTTTTTT. The chain has TRBV29-1 and TRBJ2-2; 12 bases agree with TRBD2. The length of the CDR3 is 19 residues. Germline values: CDR1 SQVTM, CDR2 ANQGSEA.

The chain joins TRBV6-5 to TRBJ2-6; TRBD1 is a possible D gene (5 bases). CDR1 and CDR2 from the germline V gene are MNHEY and SVGAGI. The CDR3 covers 16 residues. Deletions cut 4 bases from V and 4 bases from J, with 14 bases between. CDR3 sequence: CASSFYWTSGANVLTF. CDR3 nucleotides: TGTGCCAGCAGTTTTTACTGGACATCAGGGGCCAACGTCCTGACTTTC.

The CDR3 region has the DNA TGTGCCAGCAGCTCTGTTGGACTAGCGGGAGGTCCTGGGGAGCTGTTTTTT. It encodes CASSSVGLAGGPGELFF. The gene calls are TRBV11-3 and TRBJ2-2; 14 positions match TRBD2. Per germline, CDR1 SGHNT and CDR2 YENEEA. The CDR3 loop spans 17 amino acids. V lost 4 bases, J lost 8 bases, and 9 bases stayed unmatched.

The rearrangement uses TRBV5-1 and TRBJ2-1; D gene ambiguous. The CDR3 contains 15 residues. The germline V gene encodes CDR1 SGHRS and CDR2 YFSETQ. The germline V and J ends were trimmed by 4 bases and 0 bases, with 11 bases remaining between them. CDR3 amino acids: CASSLGSSSYNEQFF. CDR3 nucleotides: TGCGCCAGCAGCCTCGGTAGCAGCTCCTACAATGAGCAGTTCTTC.

This sequence joins TRBV6-1 and TRBJ1-5; D unclear. Trimming pared 3 bases from V and 0 bases from J, leaving 12 bases between. CDR3 size: 16 residues. Per germline, CDR1 MNHNS and CDR2 SASEGT. Written as DNA, the CDR3 is TGTGCCAGCAGTGATGTACCAGGTTATAGCAATCAGCCCCAGCATTTT. It translates to CASSDVPGYSNQPQHF.

J is TRBJ1-2 and V is TRBV19, with TRBD1 identical over 9 bases. Germline V lookup: CDR1 LNHDA, CDR2 SQIVND (reference sequence). With 4 bases clipped from V and 7 bases from J, the junction kept 7 bases outside the gene matches. This CDR3 region has 14 residues. For the CDR3, the DNA is TGTGCCAGTAGTACGGACAGGGGTTTGGGTGGCTACACCTTC. Translated: CASSTDRGLGGYTF.

The chain uses TRBV30 and TRBJ1-2, with 7 bases that match TRBD1. CDR3 size: 13 residues. Trimming at V came to 7 bases and at J to 4 bases, leaving 9 bases not matched to a gene. The germline CDR1 and CDR2 sequences are GTSNPN and SVGIG (reference sequence). The CDR3 bases are TGTGCCTCCCCTCACGGGACAGCCTATGGCTACACCTTC. This translates into CASPHGTAYGYTF.

V gene TRBV9 combines with J gene TRBJ2-5; TRBD1 matches at 7 bases. CDR1 and CDR2 from the germline V gene are SGDLS and YYNGEE. V lost 3 bases and J lost 2; bases outside the gene matches: 10. The CDR3 sequence is 16 residues long. The CDR3: CASSGVGDRLQETQYF. Here the CDR3 DNA reads TGTGCCAGCAGCGGTGTGGGGGACAGACTTCAAGAGACCCAGTACTTC.

V and J are TRBV7-9 and TRBJ2-7; 10 bases line up with TRBD2. The germline gives CDR1 SEHNR, CDR2 FQNEAQ (reference sequence). The trim removed 5 bases at V and 0 bases at J, leaving 1 base unmatched. The CDR3 runs 14 residues. CDR3 in DNA: TGTGCCAGCAGCAGCGGGAGGGGCTCCTACGAGCAGTACGTC. Amino acids: CASSSGRGSYEQYV.